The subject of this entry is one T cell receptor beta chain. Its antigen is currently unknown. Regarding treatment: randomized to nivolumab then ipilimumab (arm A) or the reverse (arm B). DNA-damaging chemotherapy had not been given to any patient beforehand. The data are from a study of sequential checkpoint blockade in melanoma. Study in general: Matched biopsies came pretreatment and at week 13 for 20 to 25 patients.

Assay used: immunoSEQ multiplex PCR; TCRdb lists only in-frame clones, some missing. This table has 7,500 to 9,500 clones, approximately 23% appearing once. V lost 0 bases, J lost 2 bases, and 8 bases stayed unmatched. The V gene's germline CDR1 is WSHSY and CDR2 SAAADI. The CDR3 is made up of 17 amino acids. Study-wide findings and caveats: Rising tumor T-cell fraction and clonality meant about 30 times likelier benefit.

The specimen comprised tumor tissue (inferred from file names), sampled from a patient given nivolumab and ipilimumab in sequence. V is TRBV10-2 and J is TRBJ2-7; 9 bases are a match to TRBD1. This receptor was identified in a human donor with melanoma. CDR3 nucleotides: TGCGCCAGCAGTGAGTCCTCAGGGACAGGGAATACCTACGAGCAGTACTTC. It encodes CASSESSGTGNTYEQYF.